The 21 T cell receptor beta chains below all came from one sample that was sequenced in a study of technical replicates of blood from a few donors. The data were produced by immunoSEQ multiplex PCR, yet TCRdb's version contains in-frame clones alone and is incomplete. The sample carries approximately 82,000 clones, around 94% recorded once. Material: T cells isolated from PBMCs. These receptors came from a human donor in good health.

Comments on this clone: One end of the junction is discordant with germline, which a read error may explain. The gene calls are TRBV2 and TRBJ1-4; possibly TRBD1 for D (5 bases). CDR3 size: 15 residues. Germline V gene sequence: CDR1 SNHLY, CDR2 FYNNEI. CDR3 DNA: TGTGCGAGCAGGGCCTCAGGGTTGACTAATGAAAAACTGTTTTTT. Protein sequence: CASRASGLTNEKLFF.

The chain recombines TRBV18 with TRBJ1-2; D is uncertain. The V end lost 3 bases, the J end lost 3 bases, and 11 bases lay between the germline ends. The CDR3 runs 14 residues. The germline V gene has CDR1 KGHSH and CDR2 LQKENI. The CDR3 sequence is CASSPPGLDYGYTF. In nucleotides, the CDR3 is TGTGCCAGCTCACCTCCAGGTCTCGACTATGGCTACACCTTC.

The chain joins TRBV7-9 to TRBJ2-3; a weak D match, TRBD1 (6 bases). CDR3 length: 14 amino acids. V was clipped by 4 bases and J by 1 base, with 9 bases between them. In germline, CDR1 is SEHNR, CDR2 FQNEAQ (reference sequence). The CDR3 nucleotides are TGTGCCAGCAGCTATAGACAGGGCACAGATACGCAGTATTTT. Encoded protein: CASSYRQGTDTQYF.

This sequence joins TRBV27 and TRBJ2-2; weak D call: TRBD1 (6 bases). Looked up from germline, CDR1 is MNHEY and CDR2 is SMNVEV (reference sequence). Trimming shortened V by 8 bases and J by 0 bases, and 10 bases separated the two germline ends. The CDR3 has 14 residues. Here the CDR3 DNA reads TGTGCCAGCTGGGGGCCTCCGAACACCGGGGAGCTGTTTTTT. Its protein is CASWGPPNTGELFF.

The V and J genes are TRBV7-9 and TRBJ1-1; maybe TRBD1 (5 bases). The CDR3 is 15 residues long. Germline V CDR1 and CDR2: SEHNR, FQNEAQ (reference sequence). V was clipped by 2 bases and J by 2 bases, with 12 bases between them. The CDR3 nucleotides are TGTGCCAGCAGCTTACTCGGACAAGCAAACACTGAAGCTTTCTTT. Amino acid sequence: CASSLLGQANTEAFF.

The V gene is TRBV5-6, the J gene TRBJ1-2; D is possibly TRBD1 (6 bases). CDR1 and CDR2 from the germline V gene are SGHDT and YYEEEE. The CDR3 runs to 15 residues. V was shortened by 0 bases and J by 2 bases, with 11 bases between the two germline ends. The CDR3 is CASSLVDSVNYGYTF. CDR3 nucleotide sequence: TGTGCCAGCAGCTTGGTGGACAGCGTGAACTATGGCTACACCTTC.

The chain carries TRBV2 and TRBJ2-7; a weak D match, TRBD2 (6 bases). This CDR3 has 15 residues. The V end lost 6 bases, the J end lost 3 bases, and 18 bases lay between the germline ends. Germline CDR1 SNHLY, CDR2 FYNNEI. DNA of the CDR3: TGTGCCAGCAGGGTACCGGGAGCTTCTAACTACGAGCAGTACTTC. Its translation is CASRVPGASNYEQYF.

The genes are TRBV10-2 and TRBJ1-5; 8 positions match TRBD1. Germline values: CDR1 WSHSY, CDR2 SAAADI. The length of the CDR3 is 14 residues. Germline trimming cut 6 bases from V and 2 bases from J; bases unmatched to any gene: 3. The CDR3 DNA follows: TGCGCCAGCAGGGCGGGACAGGGCAATCAGCCCCAGCATTTT. Its translation is CASRAGQGNQPQHF.

The chain combines TRBV19 with TRBJ2-3, with D possibly matching TRBD2 (6 bases). The CDR3 loop spans 14 amino acids. The ends were cut back, 3 bases at V and 3 bases at J, with 10 bases in the middle. Germline V gene data show CDR1 as LNHDA and CDR2 as SQIVND (reference sequence). The CDR3 nucleotides are TGTGCCAGTAGTATTACAGGAGGGACAGATACGCAGTATTTT. This codes for CASSITGGTDTQYF.

The chain recombines TRBV5-1 with TRBJ2-3; D not certain. Trimming removed 1 base from V and 6 bases from J, with 6 bases in between. CDR3 size: 12 residues. CDR1 and CDR2 (germline): SGHRS, YFSETQ. This CDR3 reads CASSLFSDTQYF. The CDR3, as DNA: TGCGCCAGCAGCTTGTTCTCGGATACGCAGTATTTT.

J is TRBJ2-5 and V is TRBV19; 8 bases are a match to TRBD2. Germline CDR1 is LNHDA and CDR2 is SQIVND (reference sequence). The V gene end was trimmed by 7 bases and the J gene end by 5 bases; junction bases not matched to a gene: 6. This CDR3 spans 13 amino acids. The CDR3 DNA sequence: TGTGCCAGTAACGGGGGGGGCGTGGAGACCCAGTACTTC. Protein sequence: CASNGGGVETQYF.

The chain carries TRBV30 and TRBJ1-2, with 8 bases matching TRBD1. The CDR3 totals 13 residues. Per the germline V gene, CDR1 is GTSNPN and CDR2 is SVGIG (reference sequence). V lost 2 bases, J lost 8 bases, and 7 bases stayed unmatched. The CDR3 reads CAWSPGQGSGYTF. DNA for the CDR3: TGTGCCTGGAGTCCCGGACAGGGCAGCGGCTACACCTTC. The full variable domain, rest sourced from reference TRBV30 and TRBJ1-2, is SQTIHQWPATLVQPVGSPLSLECTVEGTSNPNLYWYRQAAGRGLQLLFYSVGIGQISSEVPQNLSASRPQDRQFILSSKKLLLSDSGFYLCAWSPGQGSGYTFGSGTRLTVV.

This clone has a handful of counts. The chain has TRBV7-9 and TRBJ1-5; 7 bases align to TRBD1. This CDR3 has 16 residues. Germline values: CDR1 SEHNR, CDR2 FQNEAQ (reference sequence). J gave up 2 bases and V 5 bases, and 9 bases lay outside the gene matches. The DNA for the CDR3 is TGTGCCAGCAGCCCTACCACAGGGGATGGCAATCAGCCCCAGCATTTT. This gives the protein CASSPTTGDGNQPQHF.

V gene TRBV7-9 combines with J gene TRBJ2-3; 10 bases agree with TRBD2. The length of the CDR3 is 18 residues. Germline assignment: CDR1 SEHNR and CDR2 FQNEAQ (reference sequence). V shed 6 bases and J 2 bases; nucleotides not matched to a gene: 14. CDR3 amino acids: CASSFDLLAGVLTDTQYF. CDR3 coding DNA: TGTGCCAGCAGTTTTGATCTTCTAGCGGGAGTACTCACAGATACGCAGTATTTT.

The gene calls are TRBV5-5 and TRBJ1-1, with D possibly matching TRBD1 (5 bases). The CDR3 has 13 residues. V was clipped by 5 bases and J by 4 bases, with 12 bases between them. Looked up from germline, CDR1 is SGHKS and CDR2 is YYEKEE (reference sequence). The CDR3 sequence is CASRQTGGTEAFF. The DNA for the CDR3 is TGTGCCAGCAGACAGACGGGGGGCACTGAAGCTTTCTTT. The full variable domain, its missing parts supplied by reference TRBV5-5 and TRBJ1-1, is DAGVTQSPTHLIKTRGQQVTLRCSPISGHKSVSWYQQVLGQGPQFIFQYYEKEERGRGNFPDRFSARQFPNYSSELNVNALLLGDSALYLCASRQTGGTEAFFGQGTRLTVV.

V is TRBV4-1 and J is TRBJ2-5; 7 bases are a match to TRBD2. Unmatched junction bases numbered 9, after V lost 1 base and J lost 1 base. Germline values: CDR1 MGHRA, CDR2 YSYEKL. The CDR3 is 17 amino acids. CDR3 loop: CASSQASSGKGQETQYF. CDR3 nucleotide sequence: TGCGCCAGCAGCCAAGCCTCAAGCGGGAAAGGCCAAGAGACCCAGTACTTC.

CDR3 sequence reads: CASSLVGGWNEQYF. CDR3 nucleotide sequence: TGTGCCAGCAGCTTGGTGGGGGGATGGAACGAGCAGTACTTC. The genes are TRBV5-6 and TRBJ2-7; a possible D gene is TRBD2 (6 bases). CDR1 and CDR2 (germline): SGHDT, YYEEEE. Trimming cost V 0 bases and J 5 bases, with 12 bases left between them. The CDR3 consists of 14 residues.

The CDR3 loop reads CASSQNRAYEQYF. DNA of the CDR3: TGTGCCAGCAGCCAAAACAGAGCCTACGAGCAGTACTTC. The V call is TRBV13, the J call TRBJ2-7; no definite D call. V lost 5 bases, J lost 2 bases, and 10 bases lay in between. This CDR3 comprises 13 residues. CDR1 PRHDT and CDR2 FYEKMQ come from the germline V gene (reference sequence).

This rearrangement joins TRBV15 to TRBJ1-1, with a weak D call TRBD1 (5 bases). Trimming cost V 3 bases and J 4 bases, with 21 bases left between them. The CDR3 runs to 17 residues. CDR1 is LNHNV, CDR2 YYDKDF, per germline (reference sequence). This CDR3 reads CATSSPESSTVGTEAFF. CDR3 nucleotide sequence: TGTGCCACCAGCAGCCCGGAAAGCTCGACAGTCGGCACTGAAGCTTTCTTT.

The chain carries TRBV5-8 and TRBJ1-2; 8 bases map to TRBD1. Germline assignment: CDR1 SGHTS and CDR2 YDEGEE. This CDR3 comprises 17 residues. J was trimmed by 2 bases and V by 4 bases; bases with no gene match: 13. CDR3 residues: CASSHRDRKAWNYGYTF. CDR3 sequence (DNA): TGTGCCAGCAGCCATAGGGACAGGAAGGCCTGGAACTATGGCTACACCTTC.

The chain has TRBV19 and TRBJ1-6, with TRBD1 matching over 7 bases. The V and J ends lost 7 bases and 4 bases, in that order; junction bases with no gene match: 7. There are 15 residues in the CDR3. Germline V gene lookup returns CDR1 LNHDA and CDR2 SQIVND (reference sequence). CDR3 region: CASKDQGQYNSPLHF. The CDR3 bases are TGTGCCAGTAAGGACCAGGGACAGTATAATTCACCCCTCCACTTT.